This T cell receptor beta chain derives from a study of T cell responses to AZD1222 COVID-19 vaccine. Whole-study results and caveats: Among AZD1222 vaccinees, only five to seven were seropositive at baseline.

A word on this clone: Its antigen is undetermined.

Assay used: immunoSEQ multiplex PCR; TCRdb lists only in-frame clones, some missing. The sample yields about 120,000 clones, less than 95% seen once. The V segment lost 7 bases and the J segment 1 base; nucleotides outside the gene matches: 7. The CDR3 has 15 amino acids. Per germline, CDR1 SGHRS and CDR2 YFSETQ. The input for sequencing was peripheral blood, taken on day 0 of AZD1222 vaccination. The chain couples TRBV5-1 to TRBJ2-2; 7 bases are a match to TRBD2. The clonotype was recovered from an adult in good health. CDR3 in amino acids: CASYQVAGNTGELFF. The CDR3 region has the DNA TGCGCCAGCTACCAAGTAGCGGGGAACACCGGGGAGCTGTTTTTT.